These 27 T cell receptor beta chains originate from one sample sequenced in a study of T cells in narcolepsy. TCRdb's table, derived via immunoSEQ multiplex PCR, lists solely in-frame clones and lacks some. The sample has about 34,000 clones, over 75% seen once. Sequenced material: CD45RA- memory CD4+ T cells from PBMCs. The receptors were gathered from a human donor with narcolepsy.

The rearrangement joins TRBV7-9 to TRBJ2-7; D perhaps matches TRBD2 (7 bases). From germline, CDR1 is SEHNR and CDR2 FQNEAQ (reference sequence). CDR3 size: 16 residues. Deletions cut 4 bases from V and 4 bases from J, with 20 bases between. In nucleotides, the CDR3 is TGTGCCAGCAGCTCTCTAGGGGGGAGGGCCAGGTACGAGCAGTACTTC. Its protein product is CASSSLGGRARYEQYF. The entire variable domain, with the rest obtained from reference TRBV7-9 and TRBJ2-7, is as follows: DTGVSQNPRHKITKRGQNVTFRCDPISEHNRLYWYRQTLGQGPEFLTYFQNEAQLEKSRLLSDRFSAERPKGSFSTLEIQRTEQGDSAMYLCASSSLGGRARYEQYFGPGTRLTVT.

This chain joins TRBV19 and TRBJ1-5; tentative D call: TRBD1 (6 bases). Germline V CDR1 and CDR2: LNHDA, SQIVND (reference sequence). The CDR3 totals 15 residues. V was clipped by 6 bases and J by 2 bases, with 14 bases between them. DNA for the CDR3: TGTGCCAGTAGCCCTTGGGGGGCGGGCAATCAGCCCCAGCATTTT. Translation: CASSPWGAGNQPQHF.

J is TRBJ2-7 and V is TRBV28, with D unclear. Trimming pared 5 bases from V and 6 bases from J, leaving 14 bases between. This CDR3 spans 13 amino acids. Germline assignment: CDR1 MDHEN and CDR2 SYDVKM. CDR3 protein: CASSPPARSEQYF. The CDR3 DNA reads TGTGCCAGCAGTCCCCCGGCGCGGTCCGAGCAGTACTTC. Drawing the rest from reference TRBV28 and TRBJ2-7, the complete variable domain is DVKVTQSSRYLVKRTGEKVFLECVQDMDHENMFWYRQDPGLGLRLIYFSYDVKMKEKGDIPEGYSVSREKKERFSLILESASTNQTSMYLCASSPPARSEQYFGPGTRLTVT.

The CDR3 reads CASSSRQKLQAFF. Here the CDR3 DNA reads TGTGCCAGCAGTTCAAGACAGAAACTTCAAGCTTTCTTT. The chain has TRBV27 and TRBJ1-1; weak D call: TRBD1 (5 bases). Per germline, CDR1 MNHEY and CDR2 SMNVEV (reference sequence). V lost 4 bases and J lost 9, with 15 bases in between. The CDR3 length is 13 residues.

This clone has a handful of counts. V is TRBV5-1 and J is TRBJ2-6, with 8 bases that match TRBD1. V lost 4 bases and J lost 0; bases outside the gene matches: 6. Germline V gene sequence: CDR1 SGHRS, CDR2 YFSETQ. The CDR3 extends over 17 amino acids. CDR3 nucleotides: TGCGCCAGCAGCAGGGGACAGGCCCTCTCTGGGGCCAACGTCCTGACTTTC. It specifies CASSRGQALSGANVLTF.

The V call is TRBV14, the J call TRBJ1-4, with TRBD1 as a possible D gene (5 bases). Between the trimmed V and J ends, which lost 6 bases and 3 bases, there was a span of 14 bases. The germline V gene encodes CDR1 SGHDN and CDR2 FVKESK. This CDR3 comprises 15 residues. The CDR3 loop is CASSVARGANEKLFF. The CDR3 region has the DNA TGTGCCAGCAGTGTGGCTAGGGGAGCTAATGAAAAACTGTTTTTT.

V and J are TRBV7-6 and TRBJ1-2, with D possibly TRBD1 on 6 matching bases. Germline lookup yields CDR1 SGHVS and CDR2 FNYEAQ. The CDR3 covers 16 residues. V was shortened by 3 bases and J by 2 bases, with 16 bases between the two germline ends. The CDR3 nucleotides are TGTGCCAGCAGCTTTGGGGGCCGGGACACGAACTATGGCTACACCTTC. This encodes CASSFGGRDTNYGYTF.

The genes are TRBV9 and TRBJ1-1; no clear D. The CDR3 length is 15 residues. CDR1 and CDR2 from the germline V gene are SGDLS and YYNGEE. V lost 0 bases and J lost 0, with 9 bases in between. The CDR3 DNA reads TGTGCCAGCAGCGTAGCTGGGATAATGAACACTGAAGCTTTCTTT. Translation gives CASSVAGIMNTEAFF.

This clone was seen only once. V usage is TRBV29-1 and J usage is TRBJ1-5; perhaps TRBD1 as D (5 bases). CDR1 SQVTM and CDR2 ANQGSEA come from the germline V gene. Between the trimmed V and J ends, which lost 6 bases and 7 bases, there was a span of 16 bases. This CDR3 has 13 amino acids. The CDR3 protein is CSVGGAGRQPQHF. For the CDR3, the DNA is TGCAGCGTCGGAGGGGCAGGGAGACAGCCCCAGCATTTT.

This clone appeared a few times. The chain recombines TRBV6-1 with TRBJ2-1; TRBD2 matches at 9 bases. Germline values: CDR1 MNHNS, CDR2 SASEGT. With V trimmed by 6 bases and J by 8 bases, 8 bases remained unmatched. CDR3 length: 14 amino acids. For the CDR3, the DNA is TGTGCCAGCAGGGAAACTAGCGGGCGCCATGAGCAGTTCTTC. It codes for CASRETSGRHEQFF.

This chain links TRBV7-9 with TRBJ1-2; possible D gene TRBD1, 6 bases. This CDR3 is 15 amino acids long. Germline V CDR1 and CDR2: SEHNR, FQNEAQ (reference sequence). Trimming removed 3 bases from V and 6 bases from J, with 17 bases in between. CDR3 coding DNA: TGTGCCAGCAGCTTCGGAGACAGGTTTAGCCATGGCTACACCTTC. It encodes CASSFGDRFSHGYTF.

V and J are TRBV9 and TRBJ1-1; D not certain. The ends were cut back, 0 bases at V and 3 bases at J, with 9 bases in the middle. The CDR3 extends over 14 amino acids. Germline V CDR1 and CDR2: SGDLS, YYNGEE. The CDR3 DNA reads TGTGCCAGCAGCGTAGGTCCGATGGACACTGAAGCTTTCTTT. Translated: CASSVGPMDTEAFF.

The chain joins TRBV18 to TRBJ1-5; tentatively, D is TRBD1 (6 bases). Germline-derived CDR1 and CDR2 are KGHSH and LQKENI. The CDR3 contains 14 residues. Deletions cut 10 bases from V and 5 bases from J, with 18 bases between. The CDR3 nucleotides read TGTGCCACTTCAACTACAGGGTCGGATCAGCCCCAGCATTTT. This encodes CATSTTGSDQPQHF.

V gene TRBV7-9 combines with J gene TRBJ2-3; a weak D match, TRBD2 (5 bases). CDR3 length equals 12 residues. V lost 0 bases and J 9 bases, leaving 7 bases between the germline ends. Germline CDR1 reads SEHNR; CDR2 reads FQNEAQ (reference sequence). The CDR3 bases are TGTGCCAGCAGCTTAGCCGGGAACACGCAGTATTTT. It codes for CASSLAGNTQYF.

The chain carries TRBV7-3 and TRBJ1-1, with D hard to call. Germline assignment: CDR1 SGHTA and CDR2 FQGTGA. The CDR3 contains 13 residues. V was shortened by 2 bases and J by 4 bases, with 8 bases between the two germline ends. The CDR3 loop is CASSLLKSTEAFF. CDR3 in DNA: TGTGCCAGCAGCTTACTGAAATCCACTGAAGCTTTCTTT.

The chain combines TRBV7-3 with TRBJ1-6, with 9 bases aligning to TRBD1. The CDR3 spans 19 residues. V was clipped by 0 bases and J by 7 bases; unmatched bases: 13. From germline, CDR1 is SGHTA and CDR2 FQGTGA. The CDR3 nucleotides are TGTGCCAGCAGCTTAACGTTTCTTAGGGACAGGGACTTCAATTCACCCCTCCACTTT. Amino acids: CASSLTFLRDRDFNSPLHF.

This rearrangement joins TRBV13 to TRBJ2-3, with D hard to call. Per the germline V gene, CDR1 is PRHDT and CDR2 is FYEKMQ (reference sequence). CDR3 length equals 13 residues. Trimming left V 0 bases short and J 0 bases short, with 1 base between. The CDR3 here is CASSLGSTDTQYF. As DNA, the CDR3 is TGTGCCAGCAGCTTAGGGAGCACAGATACGCAGTATTTT.

V usage is TRBV9 and J usage is TRBJ2-1; unclear D gene. Between the trimmed V and J ends, which lost 4 bases and 6 bases, there was a span of 11 bases. The CDR3 sequence is 13 residues long. Germline V gene lookup returns CDR1 SGDLS and CDR2 YYNGEE. Here the CDR3 DNA reads TGTGCCAGCAGCTCTATGGGCGGCAATGAGCAGTTCTTC. Its translation is CASSSMGGNEQFF.

This chain connects TRBV19 to TRBJ2-3; D not certain. V was pared by 4 bases and J by 0 bases, with 11 bases between. Germline assignment: CDR1 LNHDA and CDR2 SQIVND (reference sequence). This CDR3 contains 15 residues. The CDR3, as DNA: TGTGCCAGTAGTAACCCCAAGAAGAGCACAGATACGCAGTATTTT. Its translation is CASSNPKKSTDTQYF.

J is TRBJ1-2 and V is TRBV7-9, with D unresolved. The germline V gene encodes CDR1 SEHNR and CDR2 FQNEAQ (reference sequence). CDR3 length: 10 amino acids. The CDR3 reads CVLLSGGYTF. The CDR3 region has the DNA TGTGTACTATTATCGGGTGGCTACACCTTC.

This chain links TRBV7-3 with TRBJ1-6; 7 bases agree with TRBD1. CDR1 is SGHTA, CDR2 FQGTGA, per germline. V shed 5 bases and J 8 bases; nucleotides not matched to a gene: 6. The CDR3 runs to 14 residues. The CDR3 loop reads CASSLRQGDSPLHF. DNA of the CDR3: TGTGCCAGCAGCCTCCGACAGGGTGATTCACCCCTCCACTTT.

The chain has TRBV5-1 and TRBJ2-7, with 9 bases lining up with TRBD1. CDR3 length equals 16 residues. Losses at the gene ends were 4 bases for V and 2 bases for J; bases not matched to a gene: 10. Looked up from germline, CDR1 is SGHRS and CDR2 is YFSETQ. For the CDR3, the DNA is TGCGCCAGCAGCAATAAAACCGGGACAGGGACCTACGAGCAGTACTTC. Its translation: CASSNKTGTGTYEQYF.

The CDR3 is CASSWKDMANTGELFF. CDR3 coding DNA: TGCGCCAGCAGCTGGAAGGACATGGCGAACACCGGGGAGCTGTTTTTT. This rearrangement joins TRBV5-1 to TRBJ2-2; D perhaps matches TRBD1 (5 bases). V gave up 3 bases and J gave up 0 bases, with 12 bases separating them. The CDR3 spans 16 residues. Germline assignment: CDR1 SGHRS and CDR2 YFSETQ.

This clone was seen only once. This rearrangement joins TRBV30 to TRBJ1-6; 9 bases line up with TRBD1. J gave up 7 bases and V 7 bases, and 11 bases lay outside the gene matches. The CDR3 extends over 15 amino acids. The germline CDR1 and CDR2 sequences are GTSNPN and SVGIG (reference sequence). In DNA form, the CDR3 reads TGTGCCTTGGTCTCCGGAGGGACAGGGAATTCACCCCTCCACTTT. As protein: CALVSGGTGNSPLHF.

V usage is TRBV5-4 and J usage is TRBJ2-7; D not certain. Germline V gives CDR1 SGHNT, CDR2 YYREEE (reference sequence). V was shortened by 0 bases and J by 0 bases, with 10 bases between the two germline ends. This CDR3 has 15 amino acids. CDR3 DNA: TGTGCCAGCAGCTTGGAGGGCTACAGCTCCTACGAGCAGTACTTC. This gives the protein CASSLEGYSSYEQYF.

This clone came up a few times. J is TRBJ2-4 and V is TRBV5-6, with 8 bases aligning to TRBD2. The CDR3 is 16 residues long. The V and J ends lost 1 base and 3 bases, in that order; junction bases with no gene match: 6. Germline CDR1 reads SGHDT; CDR2 reads YYEEEE. CDR3 region: CASSLTGGAVKNIQYF. The CDR3 DNA follows: TGTGCCAGCAGCTTGACCGGGGGGGCCGTCAAAAACATTCAGTACTTC.

V gene TRBV21-1 combines with J gene TRBJ2-7; the table's D call, TRBD1, has no DNA check behind it. TRBV21-1 represents a pseudogene. The CDR3 has 16 amino acids. CDR3 region: CASSRAGRGRSNEQYF. The CDR3 coding sequence is TGTGCCAGCAGCAGAGCTGGAAGGGGGCGCAGCAACGAGCAGTACTTC.